The entry below describes one T cell receptor beta chain. This entry comes from a study of blood T cell repertoires in COVID-19. Across the whole study: Both acute and convalescent COVID-19 samples were obtained from the United States, Italy and Spain.

The data were produced by immunoSEQ multiplex PCR, yet TCRdb's version contains in-frame clones alone and is incomplete. Here the sample spans more than 150,000 clones, 70% to 90% being singletons. V lost 1 base and J 1 base, leaving 11 bases between the germline ends. CDR1 SGHRS and CDR2 YFSETQ come from the germline V gene. The CDR3 loop spans 15 amino acids. The source material was peripheral blood. The chain joins TRBV5-1 to TRBJ2-5, with D possibly being TRBD1 (6 bases). The receptor comes from a man aged 35-49 years with active or convalescent COVID-19. The CDR3 protein is CASSLTGQSQETQYF. CDR3 sequence (DNA): TGCGCCAGCAGCTTGACCGGACAGAGCCAAGAGACCCAGTACTTC.